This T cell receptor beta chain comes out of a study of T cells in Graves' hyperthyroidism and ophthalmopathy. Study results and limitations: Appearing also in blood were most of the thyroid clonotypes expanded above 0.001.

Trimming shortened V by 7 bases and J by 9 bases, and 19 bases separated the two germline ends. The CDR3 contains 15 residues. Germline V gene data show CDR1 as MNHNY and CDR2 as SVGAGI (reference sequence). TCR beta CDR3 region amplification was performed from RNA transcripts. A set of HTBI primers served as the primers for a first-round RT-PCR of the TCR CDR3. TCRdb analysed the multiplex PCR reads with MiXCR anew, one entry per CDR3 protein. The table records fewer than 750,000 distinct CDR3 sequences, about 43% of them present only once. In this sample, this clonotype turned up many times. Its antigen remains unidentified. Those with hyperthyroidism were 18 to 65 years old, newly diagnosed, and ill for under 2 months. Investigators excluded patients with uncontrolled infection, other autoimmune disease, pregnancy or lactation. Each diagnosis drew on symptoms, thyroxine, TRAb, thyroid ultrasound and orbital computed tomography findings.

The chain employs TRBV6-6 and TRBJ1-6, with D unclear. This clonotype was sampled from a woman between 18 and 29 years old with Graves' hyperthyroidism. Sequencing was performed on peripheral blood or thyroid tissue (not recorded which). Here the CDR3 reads CASTLADQRGSPLHF. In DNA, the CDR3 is TGTGCCAGCACCCTCGCGGATCAGAGAGGTTCACCCCTCCACTTT.